This is a list of T cell receptor beta chains from one sample in a study of cytomegalovirus exposure and HLA in healthy donors. TCRdb keeps only in-frame clones here, not all; method: immunoSEQ multiplex PCR. The table records 110,000 or so clones, 65% to 85% of them present only once. The material sequenced was PBMCs. The receptors were sampled from a woman in her late teens or twenties in good health and CMV-seronegative. Both conserved end residues are part of each CDR3. Each record gives: CDR3 protein, CDR3 DNA, V gene, clone size, D gene, J gene. D genes are given only for firm matches. Size is omitted from some rows. Given values are once, few, many or a class for expanded clones.

CASSLVAGLAGGYTGELFF | TGTGCCAGCAGCCTAGTGGCGGGCCTAGCGGGGGGGTACACCGGGGAGCTGTTTTTT | TRBV5-5 | . | TRBD2 | TRBJ2-2
CSVLRSIDSTTGELFF | TGCAGCGTCCTCCGATCCATTGACAGCACCACCGGGGAGCTGTTTTTT | TRBV29-1 | . | . | TRBJ2-2
CASGRASYEQYF | TGTGCCAGTGGGAGGGCAAGTTACGAGCAGTACTTC | TRBV28 | . | TRBD2 | TRBJ2-7
CASTGGGRGSYEQYF | TGTGCCAGCACCGGAGGAGGGAGGGGGTCCTACGAGCAGTACTTC | TRBV2 | few | . | TRBJ2-7
CASGFGGVETQYF | TGTGCTAGTGGTTTTGGAGGGGTGGAGACCCAGTACTTC | TRBV12-5 | . | . | TRBJ2-5
CASSTENNEKLFF | TGCGCCAGCAGTACAGAGAATAATGAAAAACTGTTTTTT | TRBV10-2 | . | . | TRBJ1-4
CASRASGSNTGELFF | TGCGCCAGCAGGGCTAGCGGGAGTAACACCGGGGAGCTGTTTTTT | TRBV5-1 | . | TRBD2 | TRBJ2-2
CASSVGPGDIQYF | TGTGCCAGCAGCGTAGGCCCAGGGGACATTCAGTACTTC | TRBV9 | . | . | TRBJ2-4
CASSLAGGFDEQYF | TGTGCCAGCAGCTTAGCCGGGGGGTTCGACGAGCAGTACTTC | TRBV11-3 | . | TRBD2 | TRBJ2-7
CASSLTGTSGEQYF | TGTGCCAGCAGCTTAACAGGGACTAGTGGCGAGCAGTACTTC | TRBV7-2 | . | TRBD2 | TRBJ2-7
CASSMEQGVYGYTF | TGTGCCAGTAGTATGGAACAGGGAGTCTATGGCTACACCTTC | TRBV19 | . | . | TRBJ1-2
CASGRQASNYGYTF | TGTGCCAGTGGGAGACAGGCAAGCAACTATGGCTACACCTTC | TRBV19 | . | . | TRBJ1-2
CASSYSSQGVYGYTF | TGTGCCAGCAGTTACTCGTCTCAGGGGGTATATGGCTACACCTTC | TRBV6-5 | . | TRBD1 | TRBJ1-2
CAISEWRGGTDTQYF | TGTGCCATCAGTGAGTGGCGGGGGGGCACAGATACGCAGTATTTT | TRBV10-3 | . | TRBD2 | TRBJ2-3
CASSLTMSKETQYF | TGTGCTAGCAGCTTAACGATGAGCAAAGAGACCCAGTACTTC | TRBV7-7 | . | . | TRBJ2-5
CASRTGPEAFF | TGTGCCAGCCGGACAGGACCTGAAGCTTTCTTT | TRBV27 | . | TRBD1 | TRBJ1-1
CASSQADRLTNYGYTF | TGCGCCAGCAGCCAAGCTGACCGACTCACTAACTATGGCTACACCTTC | TRBV4-3 | . | . | TRBJ1-2
CATSRWTVPNYGYTF | TGTGCCACCAGCAGATGGACAGTCCCCAACTATGGCTACACCTTC | TRBV15 | . | . | TRBJ1-2
CASSPDRVLGYTF | TGTGCCAGCAGTCCGGACAGGGTGTTAGGCTACACCTTC | TRBV6-5 | . | TRBD1 | TRBJ1-2
CASSQDLPETGNTIYF | TGTGCCAGCAGCCAAGATCTCCCGGAGACCGGAAACACCATATATTTT | TRBV14 | . | . | TRBJ1-3
CASPKRGGAEAFF | TGTGCCAGCCCGAAGAGGGGGGGAGCTGAAGCTTTCTTT | TRBV6-1 | . | . | TRBJ1-1
CASSFSREGNQPQHF | TGTGCCAGCAGTTTTTCCAGGGAGGGCAATCAGCCCCAGCATTTT | TRBV27 | . | . | TRBJ1-5